This T cell receptor (beta chain) stems from a study of shared clonotypes between healthy human individuals. TCRdb keeps only in-frame clones here, not all; method: immunoSEQ multiplex PCR. The sample yields 2 million to 3 million clones, under 95% seen once. Donation came from healthy HIV-negative adults that had no recent acute infections or vaccinations. Subsets obtained from CD4+ cells comprised CD45RA+ naive and CD45RA-negative memory cells. Notes on this clone: Its antigen remains unknown.

CDR1 LNHNV and CDR2 YYDKDF come from the germline V gene (reference sequence). The CDR3 runs 17 residues. Deletions cut 1 base from V and 6 bases from J, with 20 bases between. General observations from the study: Naive subsets tended to show greater estimated richness than memory subsets. Generation of non-shared clonotypes was less probable than generation of clonotypes shared by all four donors.

The receptor was derived from a man between 18 and 29 years old in good health. Some clones in this sample may be carry-over from other donors' samples. The sequenced sample consisted of naive CD4+ T cells from PBMCs. Subset here: CD45RA+ positively selected. This sequence joins TRBV15 and TRBJ2-3; D perhaps matches TRBD1 (6 bases). CDR3 in DNA: TGTGCCACCAGCAGAGGCCGGACAGCCACGTCTCTGGATACGCAGTATTTT. Translation: CATSRGRTATSLDTQYF.